A selection of T cell receptor beta chains follows, all from one sample in a study of circulating tumor DNA in untreated peripheral T-cell lymphoma. The data were produced by immunoSEQ multiplex PCR, yet TCRdb's version contains in-frame clones alone and is incomplete. The sample has approximately 8,900 clones, 70% to 85% seen once. Sequencing was performed on tumor tissue. The receptor source for this set is a human donor with peripheral T-cell lymphoma. Each CDR3 is given with its conserved first and last residue. A D gene is named only where the DNA matches it firmly. Some rows mark clone size as missing; the rest say once, few, many or name a class of expanded clone.

clone size,V gene,D gene,J gene,CDR3 DNA,CDR3 protein
.,TRBV19,TRBD1,TRBJ2-1,TGTGCCAGTAGTAAGTATTCATCCCGGACAGGGATTTACAATGAGCAGTTCTTC,CASSKYSSRTGIYNEQFF
.,TRBV30,.,TRBJ2-3,TGTGCCTGGAGTCCCCCTCCTCTCACAGATACGCAGTATTTT,CAWSPPPLTDTQYF
.,TRBV10-3,.,TRBJ1-1,TGTGCCATCAGTGAGTCGGGGGGCCTGAACACTGAAGCTTTCTTT,CAISESGGLNTEAFF
.,TRBV29-1,.,TRBJ1-1,TGCAGCGGTCACAGATCGAACACTGAAGCTTTCTTT,CSGHRSNTEAFF
.,TRBV19,.,TRBJ1-2,TGTGCCAGTAGATGGACAGAGACTAACTATGGCTACACCTTC,CASRWTETNYGYTF
.,TRBV11-3,.,TRBJ2-2,TGTGCCAGCAGCCCTGTGCGGGCCTCGAACACCGGGGAGCTGTTTTTT,CASSPVRASNTGELFF
large,TRBV19,.,TRBJ1-6,TGTGCCAGTAGTCCCCGAGTGGGACCCCTCCACTTT,CASSPRVGPLHF
.,TRBV19,.,TRBJ2-3,TGTGCCAGTAGTATAGGGGGTGAGTTCTCCACAGATACGCAGTATTTT,CASSIGGEFSTDTQYF
.,TRBV11-3,.,TRBJ1-6,TGTGCCAGCAGCTTCAGTGACAACGCTTCACCCCTCCACTTT,CASSFSDNASPLHF
.,TRBV30,TRBD1,TRBJ1-6,TGTGCCTGGACCCAGGGGGATATGACACCCCTCCACTTT,CAWTQGDMTPLHF
.,TRBV6-8,.,TRBJ2-5,TGTGCCAGCAGGTGGGGATACCAAGAGACCCAGTACTTC,CASRWGYQETQYF
.,TRBV18,.,TRBJ1-1,TGTGCCAGCTCACTACTTACAGGGCCCGCGAACACTGAAGCTTTCTTT,CASSLLTGPANTEAFF
.,TRBV6-8,TRBD1,TRBJ2-1,TGTGCCAGCATGATCAGAGGGACAGGGGGCGAGCAGTTCTTC,CASMIRGTGGEQFF
.,TRBV30,.,TRBJ2-7,TGTGCCTGGGATAGAGGACATCCGAGCGGCAACGAGCAGTACTTC,CAWDRGHPSGNEQYF
once,TRBV30,.,TRBJ1-1,TGTGCCTGGAGTGTGATACAGAACACTGAAGCTTTCTTT,CAWSVIQNTEAFF
once,TRBV6-8,TRBD2,TRBJ2-3,TGTGCCATCAGTGGGAGCGGGACTAGCGGGGGGACAGATACGCAGTATTTT,CAISGSGTSGGTDTQYF
.,TRBV11-3,.,TRBJ1-2,TGTGCCAGCAGCTTGTCAGGGATAATAAGCTATGGCTACACCTTC,CASSLSGIISYGYTF
.,TRBV19,.,TRBJ2-7,TGTGCCACCTGTTTGGAGGGGACGGACGAGCAGTACTTC,CATCLEGTDEQYF
few,TRBV14,.,TRBJ1-4,TGTGCCAGCAGCCATATCCCGCAGGGAGGAGAGAATGAAAAACTGTTTTTT,CASSHIPQGGENEKLFF
few,TRBV30,TRBD1,TRBJ1-1,TGTGCCTGGAGTCCAGGTCAGGGGGTTTATGAAGCTTTCTTT,CAWSPGQGVYEAFF
.,TRBV18,.,TRBJ2-3,TGTGCCAGCTCCCCCCTCAGCACAGATACGCAGTATTTT,CASSPLSTDTQYF
.,TRBV19,.,TRBJ1-4,TGTGCCAGTAGTATCTTAGCAGAAACTAATGAAAAACTGTTTTTT,CASSILAETNEKLFF
.,TRBV19,.,TRBJ2-3,TGTGCCAGTAAATCTCCGTTAGATACGCAGTATTTT,CASKSPLDTQYF
.,TRBV19,.,TRBJ2-6,TGTGCCAGTACCCGTCGTACAGGCCGCTCTGGGGCCAACGTCCTGACTTTC,CASTRRTGRSGANVLTF
.,TRBV6-8,.,TRBJ2-1,TGTGCCAGCAGTTTCCCTAACCGGGACGCCCACAATGAGCAGTTCTTC,CASSFPNRDAHNEQFF
once,TRBV6-8,.,TRBJ1-4,TGTGCCAGCAGGACTGGGGGGTTTAATGAAAAACTGTTTTTT,CASRTGGFNEKLFF
.,TRBV19,.,TRBJ1-2,TGTGCCAGTAGTATATGGTTCGGGGGGGACTATGGCTACACCTTC,CASSIWFGGDYGYTF
once,TRBV29-1,TRBD1,TRBJ1-1,TGCAGCATTGCCCAAGACAGGGCCTTGAACACTGAAGCTTTCTTT,CSIAQDRALNTEAFF
.,TRBV6-8,.,TRBJ2-7,TGTGCCAGCTGGAAGAGGGGCAACGAGCAGTACTTC,CASWKRGNEQYF
.,TRBV19,.,TRBJ2-7,TGTGCCAGTAGTGTGGCCCCAGAAGGGGAGTACGAGCAGTACTTC,CASSVAPEGEYEQYF
.,TRBV6-8,.,TRBJ2-5,TGTGCCAGCAGTTATTACACAGGGCAAGAGACCCAGTACTTC,CASSYYTGQETQYF
few,TRBV19,TRBD1,TRBJ1-4,TGTGCCAATGGGGGACAGGGTGGTGAAAAACTGTTTTTT,CANGGQGGEKLFF
.,TRBV30,TRBD1,TRBJ1-1,TGTGCCTGGACCCTACTGACAGGGGCTAACACTGAAGCTTTCTTT,CAWTLLTGANTEAFF
once,TRBV19,TRBD1,TRBJ2-7,TGTGCCAGTATTTCACAGGGGAGCGAGCAGTACTTC,CASISQGSEQYF
.,TRBV6-8,.,TRBJ2-4,TGTGCCAGCAGTTACGGAGCCAAAAACATTCAGTACTTC,CASSYGAKNIQYF
.,TRBV4-1,.,TRBJ1-2,TGCGCCAGCAGCCACCTTGGGGGTGGCTATGGCTACACCTTC,CASSHLGGGYGYTF
.,TRBV14,TRBD1,TRBJ1-6,TGTGCCAGCAGCCGGGACAGGGTAAACAATTCACCCCTCCACTTT,CASSRDRVNNSPLHF
.,TRBV6-8,TRBD1,TRBJ1-3,TGTGCCAGCATTTGGACAGGAGGAAACACCATATATTTT,CASIWTGGNTIYF
.,TRBV19,.,TRBJ1-1,TGTGCCAGTAGTATAAACTGGGCCGCATGGGCTTTCTTT,CASSINWAAWAFF
few,TRBV30,TRBD2,TRBJ2-1,TGTGCCTGCCGCGGGACTAGCGGATCCTACAATGAGCAGTTCTTC,CACRGTSGSYNEQFF
.,TRBV19,.,TRBJ1-1,TGTGCCAGTAGTACCCGGACAGTTGAAGCTTTCTTT,CASSTRTVEAFF
once,TRBV30,.,TRBJ1-5,TGTGCCTGGCGGGCTCCTGGGCAGCCCCAGCATTTT,CAWRAPGQPQHF